This TCR beta chain was identified during a study of T cells in Graves' hyperthyroidism and ophthalmopathy. Whole-study findings and limits: Ophthalmopathy was identified by the model a median approximately 6.9 months ahead of onset.

This clonotype was observed a handful of times. Its antigen is unidentified. Uncontrolled infection, other autoimmune disease, pregnancy or lactation excluded patients. The source material, RNA transcripts, was used to amplify TCR beta CDR3 regions. First-round RT-PCR with HTBI primers amplified the TCR CDR3 region. TCRdb re-analysed the multiplex PCR reads in MiXCR, keeping a single row per CDR3 protein. The data show some 800,000 distinct CDR3 sequences, about 38% seen once. The CDR3 length is 14 residues. Looked up from germline, CDR1 is SGDLS and CDR2 is YYNGEE. Trimming left V 4 bases short and J 6 bases short, with 14 bases between.

Sequenced material: blood. The V gene is TRBV9, the J gene TRBJ1-5; D not resolved. The clonotype was recovered from a man in his late teens or twenties with Graves' hyperthyroidism. CDR3 sequence: CASSPRETSQPQHF. DNA for the CDR3: TGTGCCAGCAGCCCCCGGGAAACAAGTCAGCCCCAGCATTTT.